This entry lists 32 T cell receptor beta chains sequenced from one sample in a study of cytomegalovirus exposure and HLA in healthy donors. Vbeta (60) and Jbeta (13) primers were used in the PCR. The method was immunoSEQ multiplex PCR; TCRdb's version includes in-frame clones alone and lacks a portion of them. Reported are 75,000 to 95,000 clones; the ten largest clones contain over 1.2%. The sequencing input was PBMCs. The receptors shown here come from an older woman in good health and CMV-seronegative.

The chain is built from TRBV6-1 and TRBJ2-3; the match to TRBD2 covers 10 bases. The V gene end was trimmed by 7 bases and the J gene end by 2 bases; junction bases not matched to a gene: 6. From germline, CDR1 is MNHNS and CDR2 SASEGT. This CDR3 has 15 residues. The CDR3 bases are TGTGCCAGCATTGCACTAGCGGGATACACAGATACGCAGTATTTT. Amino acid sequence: CASIALAGYTDTQYF.

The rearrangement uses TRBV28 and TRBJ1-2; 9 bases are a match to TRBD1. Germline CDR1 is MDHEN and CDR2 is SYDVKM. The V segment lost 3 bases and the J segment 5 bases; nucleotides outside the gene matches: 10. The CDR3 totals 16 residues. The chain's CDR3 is CASSLPGRTGEYGYTF. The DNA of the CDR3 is TGTGCCAGCAGTTTGCCGGGTCGGACAGGGGAATATGGCTACACCTTC.

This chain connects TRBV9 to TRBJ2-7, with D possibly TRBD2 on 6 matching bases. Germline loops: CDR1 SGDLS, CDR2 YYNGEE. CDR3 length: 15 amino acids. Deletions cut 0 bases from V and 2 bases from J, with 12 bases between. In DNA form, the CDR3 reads TGTGCCAGCAGCGTAGGACCGGGGGAAGCCTACGAGCAGTACTTC. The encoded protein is CASSVGPGEAYEQYF. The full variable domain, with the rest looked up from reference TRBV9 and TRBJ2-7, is DSGVTQTPKHLITATGQRVTLRCSPRSGDLSVYWYQQSLDQGLQFLIQYYNGEERAKGNILERFSAQQFPDLHSELNLSSLELGDSALYFCASSVGPGEAYEQYFGPGTRLTVT.

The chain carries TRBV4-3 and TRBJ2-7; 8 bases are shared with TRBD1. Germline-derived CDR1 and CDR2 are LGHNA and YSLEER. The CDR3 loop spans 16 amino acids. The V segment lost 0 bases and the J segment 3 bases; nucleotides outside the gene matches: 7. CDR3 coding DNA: TGCGCCAGCAGCCAAGAGGGCAGGGGGCGAGTCTACGAGCAGTACTTC. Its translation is CASSQEGRGRVYEQYF.

CDR3 in amino acids: CASSQDLGAGEYNEQFF. In DNA form, the CDR3 reads TGTGCCAGCAGCCAAGATTTGGGAGCGGGGGAATACAATGAGCAGTTCTTC. The gene calls are TRBV4-2 and TRBJ2-1; 8 nucleotides match TRBD2. Germline loops: CDR1 LGHNA, CDR2 YNFKEQ. The CDR3 runs 17 residues. Trimming at V came to 0 bases and at J to 4 bases, leaving 8 bases not matched to a gene.

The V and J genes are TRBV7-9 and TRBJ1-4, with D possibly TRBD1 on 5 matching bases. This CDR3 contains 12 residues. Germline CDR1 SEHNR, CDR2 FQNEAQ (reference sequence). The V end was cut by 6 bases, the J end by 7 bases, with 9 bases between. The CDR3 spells CASSFQGEKLFF. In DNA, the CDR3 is TGTGCCAGCAGTTTTCAGGGTGAAAAACTGTTTTTT.

The CDR3 loop reads CASSQLPRGTSGSHEQFF. The CDR3 bases are TGCGCCAGCAGCCAGCTCCCTCGAGGGACTAGCGGGAGTCATGAGCAGTTCTTC. V and J are TRBV4-3 and TRBJ2-1; TRBD2 aligns across 14 bases. The CDR3 length is 18 residues. The V gene end was trimmed by 3 bases and the J gene end by 8 bases; junction bases not matched to a gene: 12. CDR1 is LGHNA, CDR2 YSLEER, per germline.

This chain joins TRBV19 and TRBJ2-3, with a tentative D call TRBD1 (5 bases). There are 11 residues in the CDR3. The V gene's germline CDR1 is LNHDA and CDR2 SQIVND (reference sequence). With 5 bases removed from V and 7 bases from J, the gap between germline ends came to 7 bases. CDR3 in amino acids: CASSPDNTQYF. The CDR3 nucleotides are TGTGCCAGTAGTCCGGACAATACGCAGTATTTT.

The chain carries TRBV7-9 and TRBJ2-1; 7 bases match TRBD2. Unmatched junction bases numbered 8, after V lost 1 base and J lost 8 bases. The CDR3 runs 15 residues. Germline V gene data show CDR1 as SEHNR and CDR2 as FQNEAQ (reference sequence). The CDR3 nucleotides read TGTGCCAGCAGCTTAGAACTAGCGCTTAGGTATGAGCAGTTCTTC. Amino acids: CASSLELALRYEQFF. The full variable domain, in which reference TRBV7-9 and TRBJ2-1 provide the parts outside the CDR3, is DTGVSQNPRHKITKRGQNVTFRCDPISEHNRLYWYRQTLGQGPEFLTYFQNEAQLEKSRLLSDRFSAERPKGSFSTLEIQRTEQGDSAMYLCASSLELALRYEQFFGPGTRLTVL.

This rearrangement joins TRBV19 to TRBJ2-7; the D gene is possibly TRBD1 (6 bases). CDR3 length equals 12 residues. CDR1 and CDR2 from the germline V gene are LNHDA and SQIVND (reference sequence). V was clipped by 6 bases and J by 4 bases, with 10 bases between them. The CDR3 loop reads CASSLGGYEQYF. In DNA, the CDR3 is TGTGCCAGTAGCTTAGGGGGTTACGAGCAGTACTTC.

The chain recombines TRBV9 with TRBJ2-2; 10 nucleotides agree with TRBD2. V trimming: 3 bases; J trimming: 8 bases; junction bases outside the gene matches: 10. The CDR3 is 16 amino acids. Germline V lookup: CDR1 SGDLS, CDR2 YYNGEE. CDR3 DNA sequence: TGTGCCAGCAGCGCAAAGCTAGCGGGAGTGGGTGGGGAGCTGTTTTTT. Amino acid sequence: CASSAKLAGVGGELFF.

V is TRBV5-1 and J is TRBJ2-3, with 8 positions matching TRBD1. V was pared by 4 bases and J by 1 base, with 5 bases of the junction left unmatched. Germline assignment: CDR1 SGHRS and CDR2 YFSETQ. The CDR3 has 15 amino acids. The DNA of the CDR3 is TGCGCCAGCAGCCTGACGGGACAGGGCACAGATACGCAGTATTTT. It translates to CASSLTGQGTDTQYF.

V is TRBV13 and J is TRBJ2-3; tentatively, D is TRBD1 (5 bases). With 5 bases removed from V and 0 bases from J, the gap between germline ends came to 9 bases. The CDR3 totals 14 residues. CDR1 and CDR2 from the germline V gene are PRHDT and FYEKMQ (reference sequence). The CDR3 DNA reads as TGTGCCAGCAGCCACAGGTCTAGCACAGATACGCAGTATTTT. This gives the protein CASSHRSSTDTQYF.

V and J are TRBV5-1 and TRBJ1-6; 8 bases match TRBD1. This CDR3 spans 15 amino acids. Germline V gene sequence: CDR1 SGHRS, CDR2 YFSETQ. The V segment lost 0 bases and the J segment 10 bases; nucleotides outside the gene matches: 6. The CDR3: CASSLGQGNGSPLHF. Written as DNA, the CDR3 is TGCGCCAGCAGCTTGGGACAGGGGAACGGGTCACCCCTCCACTTT.

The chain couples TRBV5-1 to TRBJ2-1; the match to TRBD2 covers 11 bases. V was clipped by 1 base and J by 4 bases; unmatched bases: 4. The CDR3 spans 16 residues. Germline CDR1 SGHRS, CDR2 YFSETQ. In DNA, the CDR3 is TGCGCCAGCAGCTTGACTAGCGGGAGTTGGTACAATGAGCAGTTCTTC. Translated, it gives CASSLTSGSWYNEQFF.

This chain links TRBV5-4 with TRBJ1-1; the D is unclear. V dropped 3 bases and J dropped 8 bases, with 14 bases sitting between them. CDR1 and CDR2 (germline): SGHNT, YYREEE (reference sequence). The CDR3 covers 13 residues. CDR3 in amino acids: CASSSGGRAEAFF. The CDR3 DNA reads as TGTGCCAGCAGCTCGGGAGGAAGGGCGGAAGCTTTCTTT.

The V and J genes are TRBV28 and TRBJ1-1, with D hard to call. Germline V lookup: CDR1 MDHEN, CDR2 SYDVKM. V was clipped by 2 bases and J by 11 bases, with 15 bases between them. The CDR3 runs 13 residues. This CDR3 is CASSLEQSTYAFF. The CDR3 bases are TGTGCCAGCAGTTTAGAACAGTCTACCTATGCTTTCTTT.

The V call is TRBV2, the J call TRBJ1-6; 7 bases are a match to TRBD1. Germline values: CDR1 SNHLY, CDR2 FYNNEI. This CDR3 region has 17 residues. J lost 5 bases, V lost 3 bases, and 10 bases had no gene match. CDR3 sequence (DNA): TGTGCCAGCAGTGAGGTAGCAGGGGGTGGGAATAATTCACCCCTCCACTTT. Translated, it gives CASSEVAGGGNNSPLHF. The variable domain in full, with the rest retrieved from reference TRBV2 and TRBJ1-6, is EPEVTQTPSHQVTQMGQEVILRCVPISNHLYFYWYRQILGQKVEFLVSFYNNEISEKSEIFDDQFSVERPDGSNFTLKIRSTKLEDSAMYFCASSEVAGGGNNSPLHFGNGTRLTVT.

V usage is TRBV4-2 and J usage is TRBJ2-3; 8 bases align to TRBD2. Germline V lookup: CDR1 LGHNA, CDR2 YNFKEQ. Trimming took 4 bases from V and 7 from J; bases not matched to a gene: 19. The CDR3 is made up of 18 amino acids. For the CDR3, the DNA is TGTGCCAGCAGCCGGGGCCGGAACCGGGAGGGCCAGGGGAATACGCAGTATTTT. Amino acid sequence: CASSRGRNREGQGNTQYF.

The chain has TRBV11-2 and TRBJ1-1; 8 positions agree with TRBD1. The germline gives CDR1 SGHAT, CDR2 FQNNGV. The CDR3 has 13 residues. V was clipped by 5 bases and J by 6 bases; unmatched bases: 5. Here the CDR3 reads CASSPGQGPEAFF. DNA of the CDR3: TGTGCCAGCAGCCCCGGACAGGGCCCTGAAGCTTTCTTT.

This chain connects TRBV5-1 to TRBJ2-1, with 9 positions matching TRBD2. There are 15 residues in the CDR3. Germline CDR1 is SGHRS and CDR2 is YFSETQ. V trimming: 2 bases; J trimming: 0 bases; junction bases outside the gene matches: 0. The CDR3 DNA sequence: TGCGCCAGCAGCTTTAGCGGGAGCTCCTACAATGAGCAGTTCTTC. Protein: CASSFSGSSYNEQFF.

DNA for the CDR3: TGTGCCACCACCGGGACAGCGGGCACCGGGGAGCTGTTTTTT. It translates to CATTGTAGTGELFF. The rearrangement links TRBV2 to TRBJ2-2; weak D call: TRBD1 (7 bases). The length of the CDR3 is 14 residues. V lost 10 bases and J lost 4, with 16 bases in between. Germline loops: CDR1 SNHLY, CDR2 FYNNEI.

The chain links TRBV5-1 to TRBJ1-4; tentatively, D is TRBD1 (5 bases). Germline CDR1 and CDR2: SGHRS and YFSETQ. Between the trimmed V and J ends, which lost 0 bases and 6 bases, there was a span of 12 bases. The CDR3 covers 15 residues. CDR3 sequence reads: CASSLGGGAHEKLFF. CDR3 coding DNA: TGCGCCAGCAGCTTGGGCGGAGGGGCACATGAAAAACTGTTTTTT. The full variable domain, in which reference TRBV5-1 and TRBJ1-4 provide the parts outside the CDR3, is KAGVTQTPRYLIKTRGQQVTLSCSPISGHRSVSWYQQTPGQGLQFLFEYFSETQRNKGNFPGRFSGRQFSNSRSEMNVSTLELGDSALYLCASSLGGGAHEKLFFGSGTQLSVL.

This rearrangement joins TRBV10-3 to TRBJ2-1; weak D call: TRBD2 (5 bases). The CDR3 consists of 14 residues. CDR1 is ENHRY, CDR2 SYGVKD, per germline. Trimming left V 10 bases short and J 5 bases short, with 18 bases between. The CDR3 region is CASQPGLTHNEQFF. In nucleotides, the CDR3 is TGTGCCAGCCAGCCGGGGTTGACTCACAATGAGCAGTTCTTC.

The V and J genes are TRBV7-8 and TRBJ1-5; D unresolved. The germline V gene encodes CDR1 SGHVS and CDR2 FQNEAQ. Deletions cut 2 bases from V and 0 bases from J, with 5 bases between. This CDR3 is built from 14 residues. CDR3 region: CASSLMYSNQPQHF. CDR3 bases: TGTGCCAGCAGCTTAATGTATAGCAATCAGCCCCAGCATTTT.

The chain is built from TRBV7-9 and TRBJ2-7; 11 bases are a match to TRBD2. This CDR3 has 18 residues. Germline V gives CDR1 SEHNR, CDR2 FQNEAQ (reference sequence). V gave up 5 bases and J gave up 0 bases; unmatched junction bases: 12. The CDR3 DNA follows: TGTGCCAGCAGCCCGGGACTAGCGGCCCCCATAAGCTCCTACGAGCAGTACTTC. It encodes CASSPGLAAPISSYEQYF.

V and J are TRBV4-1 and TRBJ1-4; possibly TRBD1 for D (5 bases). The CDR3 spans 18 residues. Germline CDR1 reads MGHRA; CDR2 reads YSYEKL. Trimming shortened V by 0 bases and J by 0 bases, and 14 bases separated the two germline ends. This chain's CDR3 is CASSQERQSRTTNEKLFF. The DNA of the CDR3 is TGCGCCAGCAGCCAAGAGCGACAGAGCCGAACAACTAATGAAAAACTGTTTTTT.

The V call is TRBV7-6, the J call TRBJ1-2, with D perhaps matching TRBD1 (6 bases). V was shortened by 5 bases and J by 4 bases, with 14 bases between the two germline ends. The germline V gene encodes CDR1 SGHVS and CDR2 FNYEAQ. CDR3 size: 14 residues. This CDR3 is CASSPPGGAYGYTF. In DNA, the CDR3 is TGTGCCAGCAGCCCCCCCGGGGGGGCCTATGGCTACACCTTC.

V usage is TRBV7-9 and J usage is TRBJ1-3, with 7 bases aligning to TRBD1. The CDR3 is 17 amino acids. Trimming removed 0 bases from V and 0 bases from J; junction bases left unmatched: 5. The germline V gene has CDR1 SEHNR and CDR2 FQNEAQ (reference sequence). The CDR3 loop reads CASSLASGGSSGNTIYF. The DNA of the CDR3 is TGTGCCAGCAGCTTAGCCTCAGGGGGAAGCTCTGGAAACACCATATATTTT.

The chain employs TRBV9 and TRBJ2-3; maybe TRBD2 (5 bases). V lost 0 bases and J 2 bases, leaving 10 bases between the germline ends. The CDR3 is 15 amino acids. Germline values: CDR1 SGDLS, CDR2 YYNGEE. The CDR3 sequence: CASSVAGWDTDTQYF. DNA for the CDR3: TGTGCCAGCAGCGTAGCGGGATGGGACACAGATACGCAGTATTTT.

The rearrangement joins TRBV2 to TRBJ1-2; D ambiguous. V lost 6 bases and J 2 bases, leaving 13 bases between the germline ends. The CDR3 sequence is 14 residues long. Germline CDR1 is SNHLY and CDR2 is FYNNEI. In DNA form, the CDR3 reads TGTGCCAGCAGCCCCGTTTTGCGAAACTATGGCTACACCTTC. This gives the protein CASSPVLRNYGYTF.

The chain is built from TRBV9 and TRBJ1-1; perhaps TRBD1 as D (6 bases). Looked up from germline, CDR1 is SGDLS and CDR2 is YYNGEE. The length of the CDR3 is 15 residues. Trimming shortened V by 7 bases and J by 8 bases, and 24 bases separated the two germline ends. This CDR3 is CASGKTGLEPTEAFF. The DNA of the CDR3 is TGTGCCAGCGGAAAGACAGGTTTGGAGCCAACGGAAGCTTTCTTT.